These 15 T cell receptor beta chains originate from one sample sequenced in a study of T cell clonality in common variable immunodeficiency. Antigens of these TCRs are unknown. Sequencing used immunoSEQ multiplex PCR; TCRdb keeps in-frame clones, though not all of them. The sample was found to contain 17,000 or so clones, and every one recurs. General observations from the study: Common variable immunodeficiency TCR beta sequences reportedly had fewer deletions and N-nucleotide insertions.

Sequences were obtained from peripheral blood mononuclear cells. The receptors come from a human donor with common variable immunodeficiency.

The CDR3 DNA, read in part, is TGCGCCAGCAGTGAGTCGGCGGCAGCCCAAGAGACC. As protein: CASSESAAAQET. The entire CDR3 protein reads CASSESAAAQETQYF. The V gene is TRBV10-1, the J gene TRBJ2-5; no firm D call. Read data end 3 residues before the CDR3 end; the end is taken from the germline J gene. CDR3 length equals 15 residues. Trimming removed 0 bases at V and 1 base at J, with 9 bases between. The germline V gene has CDR1 WNHNN and CDR2 SYGVQD (reference sequence).

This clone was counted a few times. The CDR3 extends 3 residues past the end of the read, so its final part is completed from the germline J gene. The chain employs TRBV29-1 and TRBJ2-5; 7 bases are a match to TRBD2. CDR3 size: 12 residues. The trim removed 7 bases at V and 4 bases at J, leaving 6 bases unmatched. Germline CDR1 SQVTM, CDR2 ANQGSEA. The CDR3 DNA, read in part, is TGCAGCGCTTTGTGGGGGGGAGAGACC. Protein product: CSALWGGET. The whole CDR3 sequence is CSALWGGETQYF.

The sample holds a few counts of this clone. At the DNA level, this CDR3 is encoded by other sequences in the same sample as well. This chain's CDR3 is CASSSGDRVGYEQYF. The sequenced part of the CDR3 DNA is TGTGCCAGCAGCTCAGGGGACAGGGTGGGCTACGAG. The V gene is TRBV7-2, the J gene TRBJ2-7; the match to TRBD1 covers 9 bases. The read ends 3 residues early relative to the CDR3; the germline J gene fills the gap. V trimming: 4 bases; J trimming: 3 bases; junction bases outside the gene matches: 7. Germline CDR1 is SGHTA and CDR2 is FQGNSA. The length of the CDR3 is 15 residues.

CDR3 DNA (partial): TGTGCCAGCAGCCTACGCCAGGGGGCGCCTGAA. Translation: CASSLRQGAPE. The whole CDR3 sequence reads CASSLRQGAPEAFF. This chain uses TRBV7-2 with TRBJ1-1, with 8 bases aligning to TRBD1. The sequenced fragment ends 3 residues before the CDR3 boundary, so the rest is inferred from the germline J gene. The CDR3 covers 14 residues. Germline loops: CDR1 SGHTA, CDR2 FQGNSA. J was trimmed by 6 bases and V by 5 bases; bases with no gene match: 8. Full variable domain (rest looked up from reference TRBV7-2 and TRBJ1-1): GAGVSQSPSNKVTEKGKDVELRCDPISGHTALYWYRQSLGQGLEFLIYFQGNSAPDKSGLPSDRFSAERTGGSVSTLTIQRTQQEDSAVYLCASSLRQGAPEAFFGQGTRLTVV.

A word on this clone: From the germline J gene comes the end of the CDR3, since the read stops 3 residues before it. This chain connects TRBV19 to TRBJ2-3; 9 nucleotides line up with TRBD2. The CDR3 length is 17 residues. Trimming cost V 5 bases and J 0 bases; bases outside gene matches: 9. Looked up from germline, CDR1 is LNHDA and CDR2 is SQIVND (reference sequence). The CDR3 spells CASSSRGLARSTDTQYF. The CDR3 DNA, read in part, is TGTGCCAGTAGTTCCCGAGGACTAGCGCGAAGCACAGATACG.

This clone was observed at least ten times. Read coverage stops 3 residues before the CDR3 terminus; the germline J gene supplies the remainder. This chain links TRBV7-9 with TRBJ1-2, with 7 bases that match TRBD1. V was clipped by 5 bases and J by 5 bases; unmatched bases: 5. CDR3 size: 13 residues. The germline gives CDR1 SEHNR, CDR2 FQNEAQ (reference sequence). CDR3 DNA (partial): TGTGCCAGCAGCCCCCCGGGACAGTATGGC. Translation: CASSPPGQYG. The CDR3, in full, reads CASSPPGQYGYTF. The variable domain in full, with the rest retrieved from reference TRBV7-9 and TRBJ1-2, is DTGVSQNPRHKITKRGQNVTFRCDPISEHNRLYWYRQTLGQGPEFLTYFQNEAQLEKSRLLSDRFSAERPKGSFSTLEIQRTEQGDSAMYLCASSPPGQYGYTFGSGTRLTVV.

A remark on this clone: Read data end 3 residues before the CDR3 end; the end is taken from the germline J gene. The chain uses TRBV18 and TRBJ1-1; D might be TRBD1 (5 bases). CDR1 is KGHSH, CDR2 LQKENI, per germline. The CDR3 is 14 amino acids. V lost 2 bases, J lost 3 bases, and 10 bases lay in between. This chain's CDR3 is CASSPDGGYTEAFF. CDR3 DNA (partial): TGTGCCAGCTCACCAGACGGGGGGTACACTGAA.

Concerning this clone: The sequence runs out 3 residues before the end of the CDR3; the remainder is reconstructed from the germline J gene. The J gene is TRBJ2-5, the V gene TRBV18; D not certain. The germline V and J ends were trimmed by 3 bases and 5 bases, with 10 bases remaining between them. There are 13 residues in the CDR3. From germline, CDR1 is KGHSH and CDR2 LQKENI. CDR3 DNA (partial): TGTGCCAGCTCACCTGGGCGACGGGAGACC. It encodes CASSPGRRET. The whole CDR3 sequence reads CASSPGRRETQYF.

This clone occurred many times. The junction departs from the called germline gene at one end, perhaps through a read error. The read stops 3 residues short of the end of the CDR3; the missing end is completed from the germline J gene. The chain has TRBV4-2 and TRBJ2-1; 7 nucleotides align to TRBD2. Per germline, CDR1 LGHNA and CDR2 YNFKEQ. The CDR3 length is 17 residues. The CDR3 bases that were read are TGCGCCAGCAGCCAAGATCAGGCGGGAGCTCTGGGCAATGAG. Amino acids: CASSQDQAGALGNE. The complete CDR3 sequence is CASSQDQAGALGNEQFF.

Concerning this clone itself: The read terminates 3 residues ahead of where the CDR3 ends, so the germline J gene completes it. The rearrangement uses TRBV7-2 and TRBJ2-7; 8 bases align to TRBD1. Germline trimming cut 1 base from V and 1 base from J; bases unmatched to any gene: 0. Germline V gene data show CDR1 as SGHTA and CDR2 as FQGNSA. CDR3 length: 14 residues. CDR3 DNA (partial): TGTGCCAGCAGCTTAGACAGGGGGTCCTACGAG. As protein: CASSLDRGSYE. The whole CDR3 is CASSLDRGSYEQYF. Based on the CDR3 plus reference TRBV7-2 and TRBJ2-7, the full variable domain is GAGVSQSPSNKVTEKGKDVELRCDPISGHTALYWYRQSLGQGLEFLIYFQGNSAPDKSGLPSDRFSAERTGGSVSTLTIQRTQQEDSAVYLCASSLDRGSYEQYFGPGTRLTVT.

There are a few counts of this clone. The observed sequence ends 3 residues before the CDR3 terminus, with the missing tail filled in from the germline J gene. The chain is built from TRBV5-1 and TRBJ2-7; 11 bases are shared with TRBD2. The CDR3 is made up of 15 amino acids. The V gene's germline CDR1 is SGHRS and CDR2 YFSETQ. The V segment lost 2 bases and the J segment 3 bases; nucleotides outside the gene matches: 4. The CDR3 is CASSLLAGDSYEQYF. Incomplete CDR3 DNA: TGCGCCAGCAGCTTACTAGCGGGAGACAGCTACGAG. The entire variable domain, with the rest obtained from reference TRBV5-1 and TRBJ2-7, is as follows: KAGVTQTPRYLIKTRGQQVTLSCSPISGHRSVSWYQQTPGQGLQFLFEYFSETQRNKGNFPGRFSGRQFSNSRSEMNVSTLELGDSALYLCASSLLAGDSYEQYFGPGTRLTVT.

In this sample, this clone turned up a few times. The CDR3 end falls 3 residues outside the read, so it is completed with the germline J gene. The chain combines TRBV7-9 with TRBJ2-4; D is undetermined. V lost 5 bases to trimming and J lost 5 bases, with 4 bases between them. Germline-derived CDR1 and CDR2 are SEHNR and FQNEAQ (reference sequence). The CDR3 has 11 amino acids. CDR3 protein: CASSPENIQYF. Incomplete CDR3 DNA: TGTGCCAGCAGCCCTGAAAACATT.

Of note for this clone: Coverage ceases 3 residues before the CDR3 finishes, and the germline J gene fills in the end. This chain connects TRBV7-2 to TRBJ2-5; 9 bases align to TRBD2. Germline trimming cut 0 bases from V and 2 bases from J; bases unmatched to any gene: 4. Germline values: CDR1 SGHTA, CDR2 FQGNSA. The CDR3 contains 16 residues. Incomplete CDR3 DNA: TGTGCCAGCAGCTTAGCGAGTCTAGCGGGACAAGAGACC. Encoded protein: CASSLASLAGQET. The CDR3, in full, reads CASSLASLAGQETQYF.

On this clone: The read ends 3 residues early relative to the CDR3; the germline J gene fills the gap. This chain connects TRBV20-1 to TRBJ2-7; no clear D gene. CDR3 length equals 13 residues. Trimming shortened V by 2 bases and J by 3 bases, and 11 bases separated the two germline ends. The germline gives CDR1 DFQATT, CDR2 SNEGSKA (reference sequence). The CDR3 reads CSARSVLNYEQYF. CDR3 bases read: TGCAGTGCTAGATCGGTCCTCAACTACGAG.

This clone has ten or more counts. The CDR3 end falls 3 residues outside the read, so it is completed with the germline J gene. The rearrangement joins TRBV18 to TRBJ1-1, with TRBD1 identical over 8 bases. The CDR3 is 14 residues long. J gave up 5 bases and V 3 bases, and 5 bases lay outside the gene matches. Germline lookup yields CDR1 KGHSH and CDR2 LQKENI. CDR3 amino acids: CASSPATGVTEAFF. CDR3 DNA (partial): TGTGCCAGCTCACCCGCGACAGGGGTAACTGAA.